This T cell receptor beta chain was sequenced in a study of tumour-infiltrating T cells in Burkitt lymphoma. This table comes from immunoSEQ multiplex PCR, and its TCRdb copy is limited to in-frame clones, with some not included. Here the sample spans under 15,000 clones, 30% being singletons. V shed 0 bases and J shed 3 bases, with 6 bases lying between them. Germline-derived CDR1 and CDR2 are GTSNPN and SVGIG (reference sequence). The CDR3 runs 12 residues. This TCR was recovered from a human donor with diffuse large B-cell lymphoma. Sequencing was performed on tumor tissue. This rearrangement joins TRBV30 to TRBJ2-7, with D perhaps TRBD1 (5 bases). The CDR3 sequence is CAWSVGHYEQYF. For the CDR3, the DNA is TGTGCCTGGAGTGTAGGACACTACGAGCAGTACTTC.